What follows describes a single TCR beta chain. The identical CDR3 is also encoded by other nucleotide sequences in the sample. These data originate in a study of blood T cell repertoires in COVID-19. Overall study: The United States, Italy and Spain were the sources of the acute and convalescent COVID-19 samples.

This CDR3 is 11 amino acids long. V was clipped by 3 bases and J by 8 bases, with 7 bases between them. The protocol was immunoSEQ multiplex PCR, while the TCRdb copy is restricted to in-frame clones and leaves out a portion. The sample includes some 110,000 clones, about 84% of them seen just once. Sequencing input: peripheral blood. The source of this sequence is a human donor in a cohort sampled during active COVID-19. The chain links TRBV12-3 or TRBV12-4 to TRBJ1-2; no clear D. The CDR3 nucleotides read TGTGCCAGCAGTTTGCGGCGAGGCTACACCTTC. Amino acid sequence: CASSLRRGYTF.